The 14 T cell receptor beta chains reported below all come from one sample, sequenced in a study of a mutant IDH1 vaccine in newly diagnosed glioma. Time point specified: baseline, week 1 (first vaccination visit). Treatment noted: pre-vaccination baseline after standard-of-care therapy. Assay: immunoSEQ multiplex PCR; the TCRdb copy retains only in-frame clones and omits some. This table holds approximately 70,000 clones, around 74% found once. This specimen consisted of PBMCs, obtained from a glioma patient treated with radiotherapy, temozolomide or both. The receptors here all came from a man aged 50 to 59 with glioma.

The chain is built from TRBV7-2 and TRBJ1-2, with 9 bases lining up with TRBD1. CDR1 is SGHTA, CDR2 FQGNSA, per germline. Losses at the gene ends were 4 bases for V and 6 bases for J; bases not matched to a gene: 6. The CDR3 totals 14 residues. CDR3 coding DNA: TGTGCCAGCAGCTCCGGGACAGGGAGGCATGGCTACACCTTC. Translating it yields CASSSGTGRHGYTF.

For the CDR3, the DNA is TGTGCCAGCAGTGAGGTGGAGGGCACCATGAACACTGAAGCTTTCTTT. It is translated as CASSEVEGTMNTEAFF. V is TRBV2 and J is TRBJ1-1; D remains ambiguous. The CDR3 extends over 16 amino acids. V lost 3 bases to trimming and J lost 0 bases, with 14 bases between them. Germline V gives CDR1 SNHLY, CDR2 FYNNEI.

This clone appeared a single time. The V and J genes are TRBV5-4 and TRBJ2-1; the match to TRBD1 covers 7 bases. CDR3 length: 17 amino acids. Unmatched junction bases numbered 13, after V lost 1 base and J lost 6 bases. Germline assignment: CDR1 SGHNT and CDR2 YYREEE (reference sequence). The CDR3 DNA sequence: TGTGCCAGCAGCTTGCGGGTAACCGGGACAGAGACCAATGAGCAGTTCTTC. It translates to CASSLRVTGTETNEQFF.

V gene TRBV19 combines with J gene TRBJ1-5; D gene unclear. CDR1 is LNHDA, CDR2 SQIVND, per germline (reference sequence). This CDR3 has 14 residues. With 7 bases removed from V and 5 bases from J, the gap between germline ends came to 15 bases. The DNA for the CDR3 is TGTGCCAGTACCCCGGAACAGTTTTATCAGCCCCAGCATTTT. Protein: CASTPEQFYQPQHF.

The table lists this clone with many counts. This chain joins TRBV27 and TRBJ1-1, with 7 positions matching TRBD1. Trimming at V came to 6 bases and at J to 3 bases, leaving 7 bases not matched to a gene. Looked up from germline, CDR1 is MNHEY and CDR2 is SMNVEV (reference sequence). The CDR3 extends over 14 amino acids. As DNA, the CDR3 is TGTGCCAGCAGAGCCCCACAGGGGTACACTGAAGCTTTCTTT. This translates into CASRAPQGYTEAFF.

The rearrangement joins TRBV5-1 to TRBJ2-7, with TRBD1 matching 9 bases. This CDR3 region has 13 residues. Germline V gene lookup returns CDR1 SGHRS and CDR2 YFSETQ. The junction had 1 base not matched to a gene; V was cut back by 3 bases and J by 3 bases. CDR3 residues: CASSSGQGYEQYF. As DNA, the CDR3 is TGCGCCAGCAGCTCGGGACAGGGCTACGAGCAGTACTTC.

This chain connects TRBV6-5 to TRBJ2-5; the D gene could be TRBD1 or TRBD2 (5 bases each). V was cut by 5 bases and J by 3 bases, with 16 bases left in between. Germline values: CDR1 MNHEY, CDR2 SVGAGI. The CDR3 runs to 15 residues. The CDR3 loop reads CASSTHRDPKETQYF. CDR3 nucleotides: TGTGCCAGCAGTACACACCGGGACCCCAAAGAGACCCAGTACTTC.

The chain has TRBV19 and TRBJ2-5; D is ambiguous. The CDR3 length is 15 residues. Trimming pared 6 bases from V and 5 bases from J, leaving 19 bases between. CDR1 is LNHDA and CDR2 is SQIVND in the germline V gene (reference sequence). The CDR3 sequence: CASRFSWPLGETQYF. For the CDR3, the DNA is TGTGCCAGTAGATTCTCCTGGCCCCTCGGGGAGACCCAGTACTTC.

The chain employs TRBV7-2 and TRBJ2-1; 7 nucleotides align to TRBD2. This CDR3 comprises 16 residues. Germline CDR1 is SGHTA and CDR2 is FQGNSA. The V and J ends lost 3 bases and 8 bases, in that order; junction bases with no gene match: 13. The CDR3 protein is CASSFFSAGIGDEQFF. The CDR3, as DNA: TGTGCCAGCAGCTTTTTTTCAGCGGGGATTGGGGATGAGCAGTTCTTC.

This clone was seen a few times. The chain has TRBV9 and TRBJ2-5, with 8 bases aligning to TRBD1. Trimming took 4 bases from V and 5 from J; bases not matched to a gene: 4. This CDR3 is built from 13 residues. Looked up from germline, CDR1 is SGDLS and CDR2 is YYNGEE. The CDR3 reads CASSFRGQETQYF. The CDR3, as DNA: TGTGCCAGCAGCTTCAGGGGGCAGGAGACCCAGTACTTC.

In the case of this clone: Distinct nucleotide sequences in the sample also encode this CDR3. The chain carries TRBV20-1 and TRBJ1-1; the D is unclear. The CDR3 length is 10 residues. V lost 1 base to trimming and J lost 8 bases, with 5 bases between them. Germline values: CDR1 DFQATT, CDR2 SNEGSKA (reference sequence). The CDR3 DNA reads TGCAGTGCTAGAGTCAGAGAAGCTTTCTTT. It specifies CSARVREAFF.

The chain has TRBV19 and TRBJ1-1; D is unclear. The germline V and J ends were trimmed by 3 bases and 0 bases, with 8 bases remaining between them. There are 14 residues in the CDR3. In germline, CDR1 is LNHDA, CDR2 SQIVND (reference sequence). CDR3 nucleotides: TGTGCCAGTAGTATGGGCAGCTTGAACACTGAAGCTTTCTTT. Encoded protein: CASSMGSLNTEAFF.

The table lists this clone with a few counts. The chain recombines TRBV19 with TRBJ1-1; a possible D gene is TRBD1 (5 bases). V was cut by 6 bases and J by 3 bases, with 17 bases left in between. This CDR3 has 15 amino acids. Germline V gives CDR1 LNHDA, CDR2 SQIVND (reference sequence). CDR3 region: CASSPGRGGDTEAFF. CDR3 nucleotides: TGTGCCAGTAGCCCCGGGAGGGGAGGGGACACTGAAGCTTTCTTT.

The chain uses TRBV6-5 and TRBJ2-3, with a possible D match to TRBD1 (5 bases). CDR3 length: 15 amino acids. In germline, CDR1 is MNHEY, CDR2 SVGAGI. The V end lost 9 bases, the J end lost 7 bases, and 23 bases lay between the germline ends. CDR3 protein: CASTRARWPGNTQYF. The CDR3 DNA is TGTGCCAGTACCAGGGCGCGTTGGCCTGGGAATACGCAGTATTTT.